Presented here are 18 T cell receptor beta chains from one specimen sequenced in a study of PD-L1 blockade in urothelial cancer. The sample's time point: peripheral blood 6 weeks after treatment start. This table comes from immunoSEQ multiplex PCR, and its TCRdb copy is limited to in-frame clones, with some not included. Of about 130,000 clones in the sample, roughly 86% were seen once. Sequencing used PBMCs, obtained around atezolizumab (anti-PD-L1) treatment. Receptors originate from a man aged 50 to 60 with urothelial cancer.

V and J are TRBV18 and TRBJ2-7, with 14 bases that match TRBD2. Germline lookup yields CDR1 KGHSH and CDR2 LQKENI. The CDR3 runs to 15 residues. The trim removed 3 bases at V and 6 bases at J, leaving 4 bases unmatched. CDR3 residues: CASSPSGTSGGEQYF. The CDR3 region has the DNA TGTGCCAGCTCACCCTCCGGGACTAGCGGGGGCGAGCAGTACTTC.

This chain joins TRBV18 and TRBJ1-2; 10 bases match TRBD1. The CDR3 runs to 17 residues. V lost 2 bases, J lost 4 bases, and 10 bases stayed unmatched. The germline V gene has CDR1 KGHSH and CDR2 LQKENI. CDR3 residues: CASSPSRDRGGTYGYTF. The CDR3 nucleotides are TGTGCCAGCTCACCATCCCGGGACAGGGGAGGGACCTATGGCTACACCTTC.

As DNA, the CDR3 is TGTGCCAGTAGGAATGCCGGGACAGTCTCAGATACGCAGTATTTT. This sequence encodes CASRNAGTVSDTQYF. The chain combines TRBV19 with TRBJ2-3; 7 bases agree with TRBD1. This CDR3 has 15 amino acids. Germline CDR1 reads LNHDA; CDR2 reads SQIVND (reference sequence). V lost 6 bases and J lost 4; bases outside the gene matches: 10. Looking up the rest from reference TRBV19 and TRBJ2-3 gives the full variable domain: DGGITQSPKYLFRKEGQNVTLSCEQNLNHDAMYWYRQDPGQGLRLIYYSQIVNDFQKGDIAEGYSVSREKKESFPLTVTSAQKNPTAFYLCASRNAGTVSDTQYFGPGTRLTVL.

The J gene is TRBJ1-2, the V gene TRBV19, with 7 bases fitting TRBD1. Germline CDR1 is LNHDA and CDR2 is SQIVND (reference sequence). CDR3 length equals 16 residues. Trimming at V came to 5 bases and at J to 0 bases, leaving 9 bases not matched to a gene. Written as DNA, the CDR3 is TGTGCCAGTAGTGGGACAGATTCTATTACTAACTATGGCTACACCTTC. Residues: CASSGTDSITNYGYTF.

This chain connects TRBV6-6 to TRBJ1-1; 7 bases align to TRBD1. The CDR3 contains 16 residues. Germline V gene data show CDR1 as MNHNY and CDR2 as SVGAGI (reference sequence). The V gene end was trimmed by 2 bases and the J gene end by 3 bases; junction bases not matched to a gene: 9. The chain's CDR3 is CASSYPETGVDTEAFF. CDR3 coding DNA: TGTGCCAGCAGTTACCCAGAAACAGGGGTGGACACTGAAGCTTTCTTT.

The chain uses TRBV5-8 and TRBJ2-2; D possibly corresponds to TRBD1 (6 bases). This CDR3 contains 16 residues. Trimming stripped 4 bases from V and 2 bases from J, with 15 bases between. Germline V gene lookup returns CDR1 SGHTS and CDR2 YDEGEE. CDR3 bases: TGTGCCAGCAGCCCGAGACAGGTGCTTAACACCGGGGAGCTGTTTTTT. Encoded protein: CASSPRQVLNTGELFF.

With respect to this clone: This same CDR3 is encoded by further DNA sequences in the sample. This CDR3 reads CASSVGGNSYNEQFF. CDR3 in DNA: TGTGCCAGCAGCGTAGGCGGAAACTCCTACAATGAGCAGTTCTTC. This sequence joins TRBV9 and TRBJ2-1; D unclear. CDR1 and CDR2 (germline): SGDLS, YYNGEE. The V end lost 0 bases, the J end lost 0 bases, and 7 bases lay between the germline ends. CDR3 length: 15 residues.

J is TRBJ1-5 and V is TRBV19; D is uncertain. Germline V lookup: CDR1 LNHDA, CDR2 SQIVND (reference sequence). Trimming stripped 3 bases from V and 0 bases from J, with 9 bases between. This CDR3 spans 15 amino acids. The CDR3 DNA follows: TGTGCCAGTAGTATGGCGCGGATTAGCAATCAGCCCCAGCATTTT. This gives the protein CASSMARISNQPQHF.

The chain carries TRBV6-7 and TRBJ2-5; D perhaps matches TRBD2 (5 bases). TRBV6-7 is an ORF, and what it does is uncertain. The V end lost 6 bases, the J end lost 2 bases, and 10 bases lay between the germline ends. There are 13 residues in the CDR3. In nucleotides, the CDR3 is TGTGCCAGCAGGAGGGTGGGTCAAGAGACCCAGTACTTC. Translating it yields CASRRVGQETQYF.

Details on this clone: Other DNA variants within this sample encode the same CDR3. V usage is TRBV28 and J usage is TRBJ2-7; 8 bases fit TRBD1. The germline V gene has CDR1 MDHEN and CDR2 SYDVKM. The CDR3 runs to 12 residues. The V gene end was trimmed by 10 bases and the J gene end by 1 base; junction bases not matched to a gene: 3. This CDR3 reads CATRQGSYEQYF. The CDR3 nucleotides read TGTGCCACCAGACAGGGGTCCTACGAGCAGTACTTC.

The rearrangement uses TRBV5-5 and TRBJ2-7, with TRBD2 as a possible D gene (5 bases). CDR3 size: 15 residues. Germline V lookup: CDR1 SGHKS, CDR2 YYEKEE (reference sequence). The V end was cut by 0 bases, the J end by 2 bases, with 12 bases between. For the CDR3, the DNA is TGTGCCAGCAGCTTGGCGGACTGGCTCGCCTACGAGCAGTACTTC. Amino acids: CASSLADWLAYEQYF.

The rearrangement uses TRBV6-1 and TRBJ2-1, with TRBD2 matching 11 bases. This CDR3 comprises 15 residues. The germline CDR1 and CDR2 sequences are MNHNS and SASEGT. V shed 6 bases and J 4 bases; nucleotides not matched to a gene: 5. As DNA, the CDR3 is TGTGCCAGCAGAGAGGGACTAGCGGCATACAATGAGCAGTTCTTC. Protein sequence: CASREGLAAYNEQFF.

J is TRBJ2-2 and V is TRBV4-1; D is unresolved. Between the trimmed V and J ends, which lost 0 bases and 3 bases, there was a span of 8 bases. This CDR3 is built from 15 residues. Germline V CDR1 and CDR2: MGHRA, YSYEKL. CDR3 sequence: CASSQDVGYTGELFF. CDR3 DNA: TGCGCCAGCAGCCAAGATGTCGGGTACACCGGGGAGCTGTTTTTT.

The chain has TRBV6-1 and TRBJ1-3; 10 positions match TRBD1. The V and J ends lost 4 bases and 2 bases, in that order; junction bases with no gene match: 2. Per the germline V gene, CDR1 is MNHNS and CDR2 is SASEGT. The CDR3 loop spans 15 amino acids. As DNA, the CDR3 is TGTGCCAGCAGTGGACAGGGGGCTCCTGGAAACACCATATATTTT. Translated: CASSGQGAPGNTIYF.

The chain links TRBV11-1 to TRBJ2-3; D is perhaps TRBD1 (5 bases). Trimming pared 3 bases from V and 1 base from J, leaving 8 bases between. Per the germline V gene, CDR1 is SGHAT and CDR2 is FQDESV (reference sequence). The CDR3 is 14 amino acids. CDR3 sequence reads: CASSLTERTDTQYF. CDR3 coding DNA: TGTGCCAGCAGCTTGACAGAACGCACAGATACGCAGTATTTT.

This sequence joins TRBV27 and TRBJ2-1; TRBD2 matches 13 bases. From germline, CDR1 is MNHEY and CDR2 SMNVEV (reference sequence). This CDR3 has 18 residues. With V trimmed by 3 bases and J by 2 bases, 7 bases remained unmatched. The CDR3 region is CASSLSRGTSGTYNEQFF. The CDR3, as DNA: TGTGCCAGCAGTTTGTCTAGAGGGACTAGCGGGACCTACAATGAGCAGTTCTTC.

V usage is TRBV5-6 and J usage is TRBJ2-3; 8 positions agree with TRBD2. The V and J ends lost 2 bases and 5 bases, in that order; junction bases with no gene match: 7. The CDR3 extends over 15 amino acids. CDR1 SGHDT and CDR2 YYEEEE come from the germline V gene. The CDR3 loop reads CASSFTLAGVDTQYF. The DNA for the CDR3 is TGTGCCAGCAGCTTTACGCTAGCGGGTGTAGATACGCAGTATTTT.

V is TRBV7-8 and J is TRBJ1-5; no clear D. The CDR3 covers 12 residues. Germline V lookup: CDR1 SGHVS, CDR2 FQNEAQ. V was clipped by 1 base and J by 9 bases, with 7 bases between them. CDR3 sequence (DNA): TGTGCCAGCAGCTTAGGTCCGGGGCCCCAGCATTTT. Encoded protein: CASSLGPGPQHF.